A single sample gave rise to the 32 T cell receptor beta chains below, sequenced in a study of CD8 T cells in ankylosing spondylitis. Via MiXCR, TCRdb re-called the 5' RACE reads, giving one row per CDR3 protein. The sample holds 150,000 to 200,000 distinct CDR3 sequences, approximately 10% seen once. Sequences were obtained from blood, either unsorted or a sorted T cell fraction (not recorded which). The receptors originated from a male donor with ankylosing spondylitis or in good health (not recorded which).

This clonotype was observed a handful of times. A much bigger clone sits one base away, suggesting this may be a read error. The rearrangement joins TRBV20-1 to TRBJ2-7; TRBD2 matches 11 bases. The germline V gene encodes CDR1 DFQATT and CDR2 SNEGSKA (reference sequence). This CDR3 has 15 amino acids. The CDR3 here is CCAQTPTSGESKQYF. Here the CDR3 DNA reads TGCTGTGCTCAAACCCCGACTAGCGGGGAGTCGAAGCAGTACTTC.

This clonotype was detected ten times or more. The chain links TRBV29-1 to TRBJ1-1; D is unresolved. V was trimmed by 4 bases and J by 2 bases, leaving 8 bases between them. Germline CDR1 is SQVTM and CDR2 is ANQGSEA. The CDR3 length is 12 residues. CDR3 protein: CSVGRSNTEAFF. CDR3 sequence (DNA): TGCAGCGTTGGGAGGTCCAACACTGAAGCTTTCTTT.

This clonotype was observed at least ten times. V is TRBV3-1 and J is TRBJ1-3; 7 bases line up with TRBD1. This CDR3 is 14 amino acids long. Germline V gives CDR1 LGHDT, CDR2 YNNKEL (reference sequence). J was trimmed by 2 bases and V by 4 bases; bases with no gene match: 2. In DNA form, the CDR3 reads TGTGCCAGCAGCCCCGGGACAGCTGGAAACACCATATATTTT. This codes for CASSPGTAGNTIYF.

This clonotype was detected many times. The chain couples TRBV24-1 to TRBJ2-5; 7 bases map to TRBD1. With 5 bases clipped from V and 2 bases from J, the junction kept 7 bases outside the gene matches. The germline V gene encodes CDR1 KGHDR and CDR2 SFDVKD. The CDR3 length is 15 residues. The CDR3 loop is CATSANSGGQETQYF. CDR3 DNA: TGTGCCACCAGTGCCAACTCAGGGGGACAAGAGACCCAGTACTTC.

The chain uses TRBV5-1 and TRBJ2-5; D is undetermined. This CDR3 has 15 amino acids. Germline assignment: CDR1 SGHRS and CDR2 YFSETQ. The V and J ends lost 0 bases and 3 bases respectively, with 12 bases between them. CDR3 sequence (DNA): TGCGCCAGCAGCTTGGGGGGTCGAGGAGAAGAGACCCAGTACTTC. It specifies CASSLGGRGEETQYF. Together with reference TRBV5-1 and TRBJ2-5, the CDR3 gives the full variable domain: KAGVTQTPRYLIKTRGQQVTLSCSPISGHRSVSWYQQTPGQGLQFLFEYFSETQRNKGNFPGRFSGRQFSNSRSEMNVSTLELGDSALYLCASSLGGRGEETQYFGPGTRLLVL.

This clonotype came up many times. This chain links TRBV15 with TRBJ2-3; D unclear. Trimming stripped 5 bases from V and 0 bases from J, with 3 bases between. Germline CDR1 reads LNHNV; CDR2 reads YYDKDF (reference sequence). The CDR3 length is 12 residues. The CDR3 sequence: CATSQSTDTQYF. In nucleotides, the CDR3 is TGTGCCACCAGCCAAAGCACAGATACGCAGTATTTT. Combining the CDR3 with reference TRBV15 and TRBJ2-3 gives the whole variable domain DAMVIQNPRYQVTQFGKPVTLSCSQTLNHNVMYWYQQKSSQAPKLLFHYYDKDFNNEADTPDNFQSRRPNTSFCFLDIRSPGLGDTAMYLCATSQSTDTQYFGPGTRLTVL.

This clonotype was counted a few times. The chain carries TRBV27 and TRBJ2-7; a weak D match, TRBD2 (6 bases). V gave up 2 bases and J gave up 2 bases, with 13 bases separating them. CDR3 length: 15 amino acids. Germline CDR1 and CDR2: MNHEY and SMNVEV (reference sequence). The CDR3 reads CASSLPIAGTYEQYF. The CDR3, as DNA: TGTGCCAGCAGTTTACCCATCGCGGGGACCTACGAGCAGTACTTC.

About this clonotype itself: At one of its ends the junction is not consistent with the germline gene, which may arise from a read error. CDR3 DNA sequence: TGTGTCAGCAGCTTAGAGGGCGCTAGCGGCTACGAGCAGTACTTC. Amino acids: CVSSLEGASGYEQYF. This chain links TRBV11-2 with TRBJ2-7; 7 nucleotides line up with TRBD2. CDR3 length: 15 amino acids. Germline CDR1 SGHAT, CDR2 FQNNGV.

This clonotype was found many times. The chain combines TRBV12-3 or TRBV12-4 with TRBJ2-3, with 7 positions matching TRBD1. The CDR3 covers 14 residues. J was trimmed by 5 bases and V by 3 bases; bases with no gene match: 5. The CDR3 sequence is CASSFGQEKDTQYF. The CDR3 bases are TGTGCCAGCAGTTTCGGACAGGAGAAAGATACGCAGTATTTT.

This clonotype was seen a few times. This sequence joins TRBV19 and TRBJ2-7; no reliable D call. V was cut by 2 bases and J by 1 base, with 9 bases left in between. Germline V gives CDR1 LNHDA, CDR2 SQIVND (reference sequence). This CDR3 spans 14 amino acids. CDR3 loop: CASSIRLPSYEQYF. The CDR3 DNA is TGTGCCAGTAGTATAAGACTGCCGTCCTACGAGCAGTACTTC.

This clonotype was detected ten times or more. CDR3 region: CASLIELNTEAFF. CDR3 nucleotides: TGTGCCAGTTTGATCGAATTAAACACTGAAGCTTTCTTT. V and J are TRBV6-1 and TRBJ1-1, with D unclear. The CDR3 loop spans 13 amino acids. Trimming left V 9 bases short and J 2 bases short, with 13 bases between. The germline V gene has CDR1 MNHNS and CDR2 SASEGT.

This sequence joins TRBV2 and TRBJ1-6, with TRBD1 matching over 7 bases. The CDR3 runs to 15 residues. The V and J ends lost 5 bases and 10 bases, in that order; junction bases with no gene match: 11. Germline-derived CDR1 and CDR2 are SNHLY and FYNNEI. The CDR3 sequence: CASSLSQGLASPLHF. CDR3 DNA: TGTGCCAGCAGTTTGTCACAGGGGCTAGCGTCACCCCTCCACTTT.

This clonotype was picked up many times. The V and J genes are TRBV3-1 and TRBJ2-1, with D possibly being TRBD2 (5 bases). From germline, CDR1 is LGHDT and CDR2 YNNKEL (reference sequence). V was pared by 1 base and J by 7 bases, with 11 bases between. This CDR3 spans 14 amino acids. This CDR3 reads CASSQGLTDNEQFF. Written as DNA, the CDR3 is TGTGCCAGCAGCCAAGGACTAACGGATAATGAGCAGTTCTTC.

The chain is built from TRBV5-1 and TRBJ1-6; 7 nucleotides agree with TRBD1. There are 14 residues in the CDR3. Losses at the gene ends were 2 bases for V and 8 bases for J; bases not matched to a gene: 4. Germline V gene lookup returns CDR1 SGHRS and CDR2 YFSETQ. In DNA form, the CDR3 reads TGCGCCAGCAGCTTTGAGACAGGGTATTCACCCCTCCACTTT. Amino acids: CASSFETGYSPLHF. Supplemented by reference TRBV5-1 and TRBJ1-6, the full variable domain reads KAGVTQTPRYLIKTRGQQVTLSCSPISGHRSVSWYQQTPGQGLQFLFEYFSETQRNKGNFPGRFSGRQFSNSRSEMNVSTLELGDSALYLCASSFETGYSPLHFGNGTRLTVT.

This clonotype was detected many times. The CDR3 protein is CASSGLAGSDEQFF. The CDR3 DNA reads as TGTGCCAGCAGCGGACTAGCGGGATCCGATGAGCAGTTCTTC. The chain has TRBV9 and TRBJ2-1, with TRBD2 identical over 11 bases. This CDR3 has 14 residues. The ends lost 3 bases at V and 8 bases at J; junction bases unmatched: 4. Germline V lookup: CDR1 SGDLS, CDR2 YYNGEE.

This clonotype appeared a few times. The chain joins TRBV5-1 to TRBJ2-1, with 15 bases lining up with TRBD2. The CDR3 runs to 14 residues. Germline V gene data show CDR1 as SGHRS and CDR2 as YFSETQ. V was clipped by 3 bases and J by 10 bases; unmatched bases: 2. CDR3 region: CASSWGTSGGEQFF. CDR3 sequence (DNA): TGCGCCAGCAGCTGGGGGACTAGCGGGGGGGAGCAGTTCTTC.

A few counts support this clonotype. The V call is TRBV29-1, the J call TRBJ2-5, with D perhaps TRBD1 (6 bases). This CDR3 is built from 14 residues. Trimming removed 4 bases at V and 5 bases at J, with 17 bases between. Germline V gene lookup returns CDR1 SQVTM and CDR2 ANQGSEA. CDR3 nucleotide sequence: TGCAGCGTTGGTACAGGGAGATCTTCGGAGACCCAGTACTTC. Its protein is CSVGTGRSSETQYF.

This sequence joins TRBV7-2 and TRBJ2-5; D gene ambiguous. V was pared by 5 bases and J by 2 bases, with 18 bases between. CDR1 and CDR2 (germline): SGHTA, FQGNSA. The CDR3 contains 16 residues. The CDR3 nucleotides are TGTGCCAGCAGCCCCCGAGAAGGGATGGAACAAGAGACCCAGTACTTC. It encodes CASSPREGMEQETQYF.

This clonotype was recorded many times. The chain uses TRBV28 and TRBJ2-1; weak D call: TRBD2 (6 bases). Trimming took 1 base from V and 10 from J, leaving 11 bases between them. Germline lookup yields CDR1 MDHEN and CDR2 SYDVKM. This CDR3 spans 13 amino acids. The CDR3 is CASSLFEREEQFF. In nucleotides, the CDR3 is TGTGCCAGCAGTTTATTTGAACGGGAGGAGCAGTTCTTC.

This clonotype was detected ten times or more. V and J are TRBV29-1 and TRBJ2-3; 10 nucleotides match TRBD2. Germline-derived CDR1 and CDR2 are SQVTM and ANQGSEA. This CDR3 has 14 residues. The ends lost 6 bases at V and 2 bases at J; junction bases unmatched: 5. The DNA of the CDR3 is TGCAGCGTAGGGACTAGCGTTACCACAGATACGCAGTATTTT. Translating gives CSVGTSVTTDTQYF.

The gene calls are TRBV18 and TRBJ2-1, with D perhaps matching TRBD1 or TRBD2 (6 bases each). The germline V gene has CDR1 KGHSH and CDR2 LQKENI. CDR3 length: 14 amino acids. V was shortened by 4 bases and J by 8 bases, with 15 bases between the two germline ends. The CDR3 sequence is CASSHGAGGDEQFF. The DNA for the CDR3 is TGTGCCAGCTCACACGGGGCCGGGGGCGATGAGCAGTTCTTC. Based on the CDR3 plus reference TRBV18 and TRBJ2-1, the full variable domain is NAGVMQNPRHLVRRRGQEARLRCSPMKGHSHVYWYRQLPEEGLKFMVYLQKENIIDESGMPKERFSAEFPKEGPSILRIQQVVRGDSAAYFCASSHGAGGDEQFFGPGTRLTVL.

Turning to this clonotype: A much larger clone sits a single nucleotide away, making a read error possible. CDR3 amino acids: CATSDPSTGGADTQYF. The CDR3 DNA is TGTGCCACCAGTGACCCTTCGACAGGGGGAGCAGATACGCAGTATTTT. The V and J genes are TRBV24-1 and TRBJ2-3, with 9 bases aligning to TRBD1. The CDR3 consists of 16 residues. J lost 4 bases, V lost 4 bases, and 8 bases had no gene match. CDR1 and CDR2 (germline): KGHDR, SFDVKD.

The V call is TRBV12-3 or TRBV12-4, the J call TRBJ2-2; 11 positions agree with TRBD1. The V and J ends lost 7 bases and 1 base, in that order; junction bases with no gene match: 8. The CDR3 has 17 amino acids. The CDR3 loop is CASKGQGALQNTGELFF. The CDR3 region has the DNA TGTGCCAGCAAAGGACAGGGGGCCCTCCAGAACACCGGGGAGCTGTTTTTT.

A few counts support this clonotype. CDR3 sequence reads: CASSSEPGPNTEAFF. CDR3 DNA sequence: TGCGCCAGCAGCTCAGAACCGGGACCGAACACTGAAGCTTTCTTT. The chain carries TRBV5-1 and TRBJ1-1; D possibly corresponds to TRBD1 (5 bases). The V end was cut by 3 bases, the J end by 1 base, with 13 bases between. Germline loops: CDR1 SGHRS, CDR2 YFSETQ. The CDR3 covers 15 residues.

This clonotype came up many times. The CDR3 region is CASSRGLEADTQYF. The DNA for the CDR3 is TGCGCCAGCAGCCGCGGACTGGAAGCAGATACGCAGTATTTT. This chain links TRBV5-1 with TRBJ2-3; D perhaps matches TRBD2 (5 bases). The germline V and J ends were trimmed by 4 bases and 4 bases, with 13 bases remaining between them. This CDR3 region has 14 residues. Per the germline V gene, CDR1 is SGHRS and CDR2 is YFSETQ.

This clonotype was picked up many times. CDR3: CASSLELATGELFF. The CDR3 nucleotides are TGTGCCAGCAGCTTAGAGTTGGCGACCGGGGAGCTGTTTTTT. V and J are TRBV7-7 and TRBJ2-2, with D uncertain. The CDR3 has 14 amino acids. Germline assignment: CDR1 SSHAT and CDR2 FNYEAQ (reference sequence). The germline V and J ends were trimmed by 1 base and 5 bases, with 8 bases remaining between them.

This chain joins TRBV12-3 or TRBV12-4 and TRBJ1-4, with D possibly being TRBD1 (6 bases). V was clipped by 3 bases and J by 7 bases, with 12 bases between them. The CDR3 is 14 amino acids. CDR3 sequence reads: CASSFDRLGEKLFF. In DNA form, the CDR3 reads TGTGCCAGCAGTTTTGACAGGTTGGGTGAAAAACTGTTTTTT.

This clonotype was seen many times. The V and J genes are TRBV10-3 and TRBJ2-1; D remains ambiguous. V dropped 6 bases and J dropped 5 bases, with 17 bases sitting between them. The CDR3 length is 15 residues. Germline values: CDR1 ENHRY, CDR2 SYGVKD. This CDR3 reads CAISPVGIFDNEQFF. CDR3 DNA sequence: TGTGCCATCAGCCCCGTGGGTATCTTTGACAATGAGCAGTTCTTC.

This clonotype was found many times. CDR3 sequence: CASAVEATDTQYF. CDR3 nucleotide sequence: TGTGCCAGCGCGGTTGAGGCCACAGATACGCAGTATTTT. The chain is built from TRBV25-1 and TRBJ2-3; D is unclear. This CDR3 comprises 13 residues. The V and J ends lost 8 bases and 2 bases respectively, with 11 bases between them. Germline V gene data show CDR1 as MGHDK and CDR2 as SYGVNS.

In this sample, this clonotype turned up many times. The rearrangement uses TRBV12-3 or TRBV12-4 and TRBJ1-1, with 8 bases matching TRBD1. CDR3 length: 13 residues. The V segment lost 3 bases and the J segment 4 bases; nucleotides outside the gene matches: 1. The CDR3 reads CASSFGTGTEAFF. CDR3 in DNA: TGTGCCAGCAGTTTCGGGACAGGCACTGAAGCTTTCTTT.

This clonotype appeared a few times. V and J are TRBV10-3 and TRBJ1-2; 12 nucleotides line up with TRBD1. J lost 6 bases, V lost 6 bases, and 5 bases had no gene match. CDR3 length: 14 amino acids. Germline values: CDR1 ENHRY, CDR2 SYGVKD. CDR3 nucleotides: TGTGCCATCAGATCGGGACAGGGGGCGGATGGCTACACCTTC. Its protein product is CAIRSGQGADGYTF.

This clonotype came up many times. V and J are TRBV28 and TRBJ1-1, with a possible D match to TRBD1 (5 bases). Trimming removed 3 bases at V and 1 base at J, with 12 bases between. Germline V gene data show CDR1 as MDHEN and CDR2 as SYDVKM. The CDR3 is 15 amino acids. CDR3 nucleotide sequence: TGTGCCAGCAGTTTTGTCGGGACGAGGAACACTGAAGCTTTCTTT. Its protein product is CASSFVGTRNTEAFF.